This T cell receptor (beta chain) was obtained from a study of shared T cell receptors in the human thymus. The V segment lost 6 bases and the J segment 2 bases; nucleotides outside the gene matches: 10. The CDR3 runs to 16 residues. From germline, CDR1 is LNHNV and CDR2 YYDKDF (reference sequence). Data came from immunoSEQ multiplex PCR; TCRdb stores just in-frame clones and leaves some out. The sample lists some 760,000 clones, 80% to 90% occurring once. The same data also went into a second study, on human thymus T cells. That report notes: The thymus tissue came from resections taken during corrective heart surgery. Among thymic and blood repertoires, usage of V and J genes appeared biased.

The receptor comes from a girl under three years old with a congenital heart defect. Sequenced sample: thymocytes. This chain uses TRBV15 with TRBJ2-7; TRBD1 matches at 10 bases. The CDR3 loop is CATSSQGGQGTYEQYF. As DNA, the CDR3 is TGTGCCACCAGTTCCCAGGGGGGACAGGGGACCTACGAGCAGTACTTC.